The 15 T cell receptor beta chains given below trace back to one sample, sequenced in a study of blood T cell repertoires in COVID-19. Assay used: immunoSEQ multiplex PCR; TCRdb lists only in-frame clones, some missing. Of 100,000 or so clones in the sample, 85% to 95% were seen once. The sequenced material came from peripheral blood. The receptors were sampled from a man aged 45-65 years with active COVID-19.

This CDR3 is CASSRGRGYTEAFF. CDR3 in DNA: TGTGCCAGTAGTAGGGGCAGGGGGTACACTGAAGCTTTCTTT. The chain joins TRBV19 to TRBJ1-1; 7 bases agree with TRBD1. CDR3 length equals 14 residues. Germline V gives CDR1 LNHDA, CDR2 SQIVND (reference sequence). Trimming removed 4 bases from V and 3 bases from J; junction bases left unmatched: 5.

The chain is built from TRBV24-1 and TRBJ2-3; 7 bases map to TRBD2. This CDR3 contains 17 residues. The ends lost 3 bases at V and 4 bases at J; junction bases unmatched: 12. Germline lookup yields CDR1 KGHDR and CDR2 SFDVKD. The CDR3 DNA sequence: TGTGCCACCAGTGATCCCCCCTTCGTGGGAGGGCCAGATACGCAGTATTTT. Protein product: CATSDPPFVGGPDTQYF.

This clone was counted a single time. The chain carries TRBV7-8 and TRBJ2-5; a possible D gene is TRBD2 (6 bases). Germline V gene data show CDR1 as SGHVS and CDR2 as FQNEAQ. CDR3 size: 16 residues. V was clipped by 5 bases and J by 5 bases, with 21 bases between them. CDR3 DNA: TGTGCCAGCAGCCTCAGGGTGCGGGATGTGGTTGAGACCCAGTACTTC. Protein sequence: CASSLRVRDVVETQYF.

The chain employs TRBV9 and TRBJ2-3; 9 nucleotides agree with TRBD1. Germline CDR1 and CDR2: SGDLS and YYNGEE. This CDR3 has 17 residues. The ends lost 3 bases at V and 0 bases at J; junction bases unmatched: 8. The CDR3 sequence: CASSALTGGPSTDTQYF. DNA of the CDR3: TGTGCCAGCAGCGCATTAACAGGGGGCCCTAGCACAGATACGCAGTATTTT.

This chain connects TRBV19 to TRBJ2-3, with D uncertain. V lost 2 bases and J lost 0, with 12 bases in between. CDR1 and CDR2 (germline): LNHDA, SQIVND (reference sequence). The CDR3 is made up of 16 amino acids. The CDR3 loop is CASSISPAGSTDTQYF. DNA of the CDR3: TGTGCCAGTAGTATAAGCCCGGCAGGAAGCACAGATACGCAGTATTTT.

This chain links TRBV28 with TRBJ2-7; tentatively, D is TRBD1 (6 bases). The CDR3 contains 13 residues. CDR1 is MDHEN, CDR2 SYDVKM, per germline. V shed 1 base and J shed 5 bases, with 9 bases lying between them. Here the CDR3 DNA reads TGTGCCAGCAGTTTATCAGGGGCGGACGAGCAGTACTTC. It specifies CASSLSGADEQYF.

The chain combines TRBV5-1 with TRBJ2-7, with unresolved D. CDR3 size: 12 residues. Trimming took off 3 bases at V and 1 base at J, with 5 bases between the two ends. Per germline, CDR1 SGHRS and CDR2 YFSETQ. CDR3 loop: CASSSSSYEQYF. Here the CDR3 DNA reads TGCGCCAGCAGCTCGTCGTCCTACGAGCAGTACTTC.

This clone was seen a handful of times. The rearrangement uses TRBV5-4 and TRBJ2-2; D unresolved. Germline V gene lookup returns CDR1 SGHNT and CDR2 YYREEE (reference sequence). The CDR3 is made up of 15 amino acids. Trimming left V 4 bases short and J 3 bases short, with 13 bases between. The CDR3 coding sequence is TGTGCCAGCAGCCTCGGAAACCGGGACACCGGGGAGCTGTTTTTT. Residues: CASSLGNRDTGELFF.

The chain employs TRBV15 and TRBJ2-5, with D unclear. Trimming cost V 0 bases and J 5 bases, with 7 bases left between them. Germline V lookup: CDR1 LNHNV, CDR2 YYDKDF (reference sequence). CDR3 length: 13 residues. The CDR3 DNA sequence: TGTGCCACCAGCAGAGATCTGAGGGAGACCCAGTACTTC. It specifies CATSRDLRETQYF.

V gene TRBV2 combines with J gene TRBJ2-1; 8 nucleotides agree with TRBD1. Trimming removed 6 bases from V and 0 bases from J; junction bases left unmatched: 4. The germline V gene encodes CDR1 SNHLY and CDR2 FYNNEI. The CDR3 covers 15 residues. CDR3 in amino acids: CASRTGASSYNEQFF. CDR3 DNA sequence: TGTGCCAGCAGGACAGGGGCCTCCTCCTACAATGAGCAGTTCTTC.

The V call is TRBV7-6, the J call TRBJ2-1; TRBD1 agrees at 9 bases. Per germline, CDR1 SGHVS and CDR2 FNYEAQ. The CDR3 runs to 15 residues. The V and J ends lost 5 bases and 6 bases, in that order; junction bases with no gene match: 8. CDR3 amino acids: CASSKRQGDGNEQFF. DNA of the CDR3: TGTGCCAGCAGCAAAAGACAGGGGGATGGCAATGAGCAGTTCTTC.

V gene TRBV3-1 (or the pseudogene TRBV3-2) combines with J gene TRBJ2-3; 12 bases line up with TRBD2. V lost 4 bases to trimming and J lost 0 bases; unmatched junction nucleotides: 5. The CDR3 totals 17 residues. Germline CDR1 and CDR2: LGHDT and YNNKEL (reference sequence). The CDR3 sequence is CASSRTSGDPSTDTQYF. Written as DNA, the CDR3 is TGTGCCAGCAGCCGGACTAGCGGGGACCCTAGCACAGATACGCAGTATTTT.

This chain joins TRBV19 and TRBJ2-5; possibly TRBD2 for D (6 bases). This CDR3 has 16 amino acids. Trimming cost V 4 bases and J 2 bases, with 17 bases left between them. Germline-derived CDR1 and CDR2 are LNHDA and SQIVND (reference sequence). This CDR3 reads CASSTILPAGQETQYF. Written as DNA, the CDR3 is TGTGCCAGTAGTACCATCCTACCAGCGGGTCAAGAGACCCAGTACTTC.

In DNA, the CDR3 is TGTGCCAGCAGTACCAGGGGGAGCTCCTACGAGCAGTACTTC. This translates into CASSTRGSSYEQYF. V is TRBV6-5 and J is TRBJ2-7, with 7 nucleotides matching TRBD1. Germline V lookup: CDR1 MNHEY, CDR2 SVGAGI. The CDR3 spans 14 residues. Losses at the gene ends were 5 bases for V and 0 bases for J; bases not matched to a gene: 4.

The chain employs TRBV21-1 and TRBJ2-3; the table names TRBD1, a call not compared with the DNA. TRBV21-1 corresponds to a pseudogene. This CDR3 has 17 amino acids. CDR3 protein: CASSKRTGRGTTDTQYF. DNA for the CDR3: TGTGCCAGCAGCAAAAGGACAGGCAGGGGTACCACAGATACGCAGTATTTT.